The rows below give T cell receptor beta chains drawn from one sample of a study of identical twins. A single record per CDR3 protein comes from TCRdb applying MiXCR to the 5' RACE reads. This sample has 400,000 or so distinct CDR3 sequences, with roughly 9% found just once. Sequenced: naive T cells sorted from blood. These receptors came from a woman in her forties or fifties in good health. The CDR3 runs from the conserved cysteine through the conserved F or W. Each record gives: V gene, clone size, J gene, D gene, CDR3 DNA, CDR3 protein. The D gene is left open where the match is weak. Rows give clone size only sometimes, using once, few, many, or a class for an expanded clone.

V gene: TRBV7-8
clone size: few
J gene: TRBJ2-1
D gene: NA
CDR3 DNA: TGTGCCAGCTTGGAATCGGGTTACAATGAGCAGTTCTTC
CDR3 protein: CASLESGYNEQFF

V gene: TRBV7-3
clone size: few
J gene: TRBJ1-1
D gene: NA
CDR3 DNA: TGTGCCAGCAGCTTGTTCGCCACCACTGAAGCTTTCTTT
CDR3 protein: CASSLFATTEAFF

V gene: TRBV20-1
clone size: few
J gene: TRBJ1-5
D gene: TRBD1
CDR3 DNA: TGCAGTGCTAGGGTCGGACAGGGCCGAATTAGCAATCAGCCCCAGCATTTT
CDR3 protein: CSARVGQGRISNQPQHF

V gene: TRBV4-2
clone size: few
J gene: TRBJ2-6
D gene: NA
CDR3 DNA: TGTGCCAGCAGCCCTTCCCCGGGGTCTGGGGCCAACGTCCTGACTTTC
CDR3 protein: CASSPSPGSGANVLTF

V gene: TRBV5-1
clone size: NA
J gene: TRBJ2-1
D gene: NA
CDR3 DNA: TGCGCCAGCAGTAAATACCAGGAGTACAATGAGCAGTTCTTC
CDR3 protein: CASSKYQEYNEQFF

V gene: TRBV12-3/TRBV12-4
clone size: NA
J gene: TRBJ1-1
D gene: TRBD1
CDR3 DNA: TGTGCCAGCAGCCTGCACCGGACAGGGAGGGGGAACACTGAAGCTTTCTTT
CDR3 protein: CASSLHRTGRGNTEAFF

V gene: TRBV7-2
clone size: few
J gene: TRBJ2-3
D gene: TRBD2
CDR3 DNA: TGTGCCAGCAGCCAACTAGCGGGCCTCTCGTGGGGCACAGATACGCAGTATTTT
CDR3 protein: CASSQLAGLSWGTDTQYF

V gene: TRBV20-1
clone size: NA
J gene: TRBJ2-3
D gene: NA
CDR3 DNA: TGCAGTGCTAGTGAGGTCACAGATACGCAGTATTTT
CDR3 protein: CSASEVTDTQYF

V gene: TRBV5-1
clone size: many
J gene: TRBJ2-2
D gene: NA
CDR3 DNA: TGCGCCAGCAGCTTGATAGGGATCGGGTTTCTGAACACCGGGGAGCTGTTTTTT
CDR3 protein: CASSLIGIGFLNTGELFF

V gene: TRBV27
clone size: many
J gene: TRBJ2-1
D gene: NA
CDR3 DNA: TGTGCCAGCACGGGTTACAATGAGCAGTTCTTC
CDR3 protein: CASTGYNEQFF

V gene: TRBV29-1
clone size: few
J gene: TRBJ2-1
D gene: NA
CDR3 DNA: TGCAGCGTCAGGGAGGCCTACAATGAGCAGTTCTTC
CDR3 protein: CSVREAYNEQFF

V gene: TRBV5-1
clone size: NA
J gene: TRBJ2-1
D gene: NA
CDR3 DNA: TGCGCCAGCAGCCCAGGGACAAGGGATCCTGGCAATGAGCAGTTCTTC
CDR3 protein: CASSPGTRDPGNEQFF

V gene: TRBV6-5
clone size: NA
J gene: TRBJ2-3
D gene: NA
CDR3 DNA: TGTGCCAGCAGCCCTCCCTCGGATACGCAGTATTTT
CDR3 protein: CASSPPSDTQYF

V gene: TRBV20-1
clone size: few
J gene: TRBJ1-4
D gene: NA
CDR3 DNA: TGCAGTGCTGAGGCGGGGAAAAATGAAAAACTGTTTTTT
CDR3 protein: CSAEAGKNEKLFF

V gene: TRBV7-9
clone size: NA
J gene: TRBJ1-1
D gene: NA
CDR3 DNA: TGTGCCAGCAGCTTATCGGTACCCCCCTACACTGAAGCTTTCTTT
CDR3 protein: CASSLSVPPYTEAFF

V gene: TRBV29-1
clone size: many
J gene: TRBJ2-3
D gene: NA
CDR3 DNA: TGCAGCGTTGACGGCGGGAGCACAGATACGCAGTATTTT
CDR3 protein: CSVDGGSTDTQYF

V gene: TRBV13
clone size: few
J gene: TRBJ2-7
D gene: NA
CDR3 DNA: TGTGCCAGCAGCGCAGGGTTCGAGCAGTACTTC
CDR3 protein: CASSAGFEQYF

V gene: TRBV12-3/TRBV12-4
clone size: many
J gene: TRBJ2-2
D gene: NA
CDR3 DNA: TGTGCCAGCAGTTTTGGGGGAGAGCTCACCGGGGAGCTGTTTTTT
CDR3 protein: CASSFGGELTGELFF

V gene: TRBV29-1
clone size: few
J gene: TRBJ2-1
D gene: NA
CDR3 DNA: TGCAGCGTTGAAGTTAGCCTCTCCGTGGGGTTCTTC
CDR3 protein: CSVEVSLSVGFF

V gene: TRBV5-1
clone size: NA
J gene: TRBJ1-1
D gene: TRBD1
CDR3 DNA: TGCGCCAGCACCCCAGCGACAGGGGCAACGAACACTGAAGCTTTCTTT
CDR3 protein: CASTPATGATNTEAFF

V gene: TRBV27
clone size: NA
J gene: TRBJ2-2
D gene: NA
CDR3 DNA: TGTGCCAGCAGTTTACCAGGGGTGCTCACCGGGGAGCTGTTTTTT
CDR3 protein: CASSLPGVLTGELFF

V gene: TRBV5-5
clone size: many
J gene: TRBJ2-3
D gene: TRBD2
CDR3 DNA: TGTGCCAGCAGCTTGGTGGCGGGAGTAGATACGCAGTATTTT
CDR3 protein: CASSLVAGVDTQYF

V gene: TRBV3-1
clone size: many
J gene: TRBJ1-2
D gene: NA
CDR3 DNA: TGTGCCAGCAGCCGCCAAGAGGGCGGGTATGGCTACACCTTC
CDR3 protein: CASSRQEGGYGYTF

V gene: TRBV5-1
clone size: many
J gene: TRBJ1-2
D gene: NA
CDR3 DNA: TGCGCCAGCAGCGAGCCAGGGAAAGGCTACACCTTC
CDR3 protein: CASSEPGKGYTF

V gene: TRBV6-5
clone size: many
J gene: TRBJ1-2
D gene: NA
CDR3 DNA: TGTGCCAGCAGTTACTCGGAGTCAGGGCGTCCCTATGGCTACACCTTC
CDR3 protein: CASSYSESGRPYGYTF

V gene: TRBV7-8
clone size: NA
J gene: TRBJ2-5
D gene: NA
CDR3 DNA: TGTGCCAGCAGCATATATAGCGGCCAAGAGACCCAGTACTTC
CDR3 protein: CASSIYSGQETQYF

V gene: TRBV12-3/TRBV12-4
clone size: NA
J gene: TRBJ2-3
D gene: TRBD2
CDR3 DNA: TGTGCCAGCAGTTTAGGACTAGCGGGAGGGCCGTGGGAAGATACGCAGTATTTT
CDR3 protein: CASSLGLAGGPWEDTQYF